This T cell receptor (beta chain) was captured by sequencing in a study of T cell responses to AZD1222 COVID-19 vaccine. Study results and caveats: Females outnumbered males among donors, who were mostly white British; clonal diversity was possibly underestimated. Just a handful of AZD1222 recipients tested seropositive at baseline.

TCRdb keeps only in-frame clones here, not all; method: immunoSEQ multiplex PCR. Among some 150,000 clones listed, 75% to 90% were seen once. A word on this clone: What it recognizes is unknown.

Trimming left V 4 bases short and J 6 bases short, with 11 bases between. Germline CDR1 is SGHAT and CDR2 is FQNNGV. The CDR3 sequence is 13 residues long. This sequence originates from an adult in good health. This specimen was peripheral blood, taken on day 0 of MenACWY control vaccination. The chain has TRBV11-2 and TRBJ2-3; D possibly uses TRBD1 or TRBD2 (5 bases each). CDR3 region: CASSSSGDDTQYF. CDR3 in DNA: TGTGCCAGCAGCTCGTCCGGGGACGATACGCAGTATTTT.